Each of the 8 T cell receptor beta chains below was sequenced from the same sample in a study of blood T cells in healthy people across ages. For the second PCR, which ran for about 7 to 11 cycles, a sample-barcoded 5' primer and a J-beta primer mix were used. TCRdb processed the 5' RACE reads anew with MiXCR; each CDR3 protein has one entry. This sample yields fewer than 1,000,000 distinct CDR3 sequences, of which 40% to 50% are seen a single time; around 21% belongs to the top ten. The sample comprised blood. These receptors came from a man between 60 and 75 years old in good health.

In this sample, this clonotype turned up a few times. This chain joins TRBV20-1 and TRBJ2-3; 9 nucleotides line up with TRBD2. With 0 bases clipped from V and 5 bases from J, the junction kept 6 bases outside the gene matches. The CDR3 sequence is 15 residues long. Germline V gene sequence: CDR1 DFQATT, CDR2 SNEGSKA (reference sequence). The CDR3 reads CSARDPAGGVDTQYF. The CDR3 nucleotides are TGCAGTGCTAGAGATCCAGCGGGGGGTGTAGATACGCAGTATTTT.

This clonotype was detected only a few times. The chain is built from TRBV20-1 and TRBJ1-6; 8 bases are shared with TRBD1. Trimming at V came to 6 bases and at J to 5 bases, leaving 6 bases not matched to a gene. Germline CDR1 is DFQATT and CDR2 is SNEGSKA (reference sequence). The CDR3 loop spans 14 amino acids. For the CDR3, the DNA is TGCAGTGCGGAAACAGGGGGTAATAATTCACCCCTCCACTTT. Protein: CSAETGGNNSPLHF.

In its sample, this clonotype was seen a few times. The DNA of the CDR3 is TGCAGTGTACCCGGGACAGGACCGGCGGAGCAGTACTTC. Amino acids: CSVPGTGPAEQYF. This chain connects TRBV20-1 to TRBJ2-5; 8 bases fit TRBD1. V lost 7 bases to trimming and J lost 11 bases; unmatched junction nucleotides: 15. The CDR3 loop spans 13 amino acids. The germline V gene encodes CDR1 DFQATT and CDR2 SNEGSKA (reference sequence).

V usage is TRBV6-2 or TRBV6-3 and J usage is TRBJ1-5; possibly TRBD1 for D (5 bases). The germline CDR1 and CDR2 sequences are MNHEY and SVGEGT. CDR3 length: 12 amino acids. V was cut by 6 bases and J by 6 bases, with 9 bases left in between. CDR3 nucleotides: TGTGCCAGCAGGGGGGGTCCTCAGCCCCAGCATTTT. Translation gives CASRGGPQPQHF.

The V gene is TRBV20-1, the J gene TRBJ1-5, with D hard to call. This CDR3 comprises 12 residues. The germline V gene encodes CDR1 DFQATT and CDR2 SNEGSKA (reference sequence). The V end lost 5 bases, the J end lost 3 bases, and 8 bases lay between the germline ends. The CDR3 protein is CSASSYNQPQHF. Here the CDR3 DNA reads TGCAGTGCTTCATCCTACAATCAGCCCCAGCATTTT.

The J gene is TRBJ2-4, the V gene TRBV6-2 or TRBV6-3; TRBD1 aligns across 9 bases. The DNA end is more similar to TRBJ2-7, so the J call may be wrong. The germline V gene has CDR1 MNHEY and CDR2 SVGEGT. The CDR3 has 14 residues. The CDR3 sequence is CASRSDRGYHEQYF. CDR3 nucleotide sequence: TGTGCCAGCAGATCGGACAGGGGTTACCACGAGCAGTACTTC.

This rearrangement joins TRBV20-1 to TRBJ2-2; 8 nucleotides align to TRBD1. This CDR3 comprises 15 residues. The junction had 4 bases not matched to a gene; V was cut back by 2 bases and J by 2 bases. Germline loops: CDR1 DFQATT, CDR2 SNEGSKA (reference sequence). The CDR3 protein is CSARSTGVNTGELFF. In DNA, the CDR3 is TGCAGTGCTAGATCGACAGGGGTCAACACCGGGGAGCTGTTTTTT.

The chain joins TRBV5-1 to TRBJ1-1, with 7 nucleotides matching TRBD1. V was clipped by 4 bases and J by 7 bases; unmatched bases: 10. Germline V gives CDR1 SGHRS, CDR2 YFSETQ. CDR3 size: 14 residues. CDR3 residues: CASSPRDAGGEAFF. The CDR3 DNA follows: TGCGCCAGCAGCCCGAGGGACGCAGGGGGTGAAGCTTTCTTT.